The sequence of this T cell receptor beta chain was determined in a study of graft-versus-host responses after intestinal transplantation. Overall study context: The whole recipient group had anti-thymocyte globulin induction followed by tacrolimus and steroids for around 3 years. The study's findings and limits: The presence of high graft-versus-host to host-versus-graft clonal ratios in allografts characterized patients with graft-donor T cell macrochimerism. Levels of circulating GvH clones at their peak were associated with early post-transplant HvG declines. Some GvH clones were seen earlier in gut or blood, suggesting intestinal origin.

The CDR3 contains 14 residues. V shed 4 bases and J shed 2 bases, with 11 bases lying between them. Looked up from germline, CDR1 is MDHEN and CDR2 is SYDVKM. This clone has just one count. Its antigen is not known. TCRdb keeps only in-frame clones here, not all; method: immunoSEQ multiplex PCR. The table records tens of thousands of clones, approximately 90% of them present only once. The source is a human patient who received an intestinal transplant, so some T cells may come from the graft donor. Specimen: PBMCs, collected 26 days after transplant. V and J are TRBV28 and TRBJ1-2, with a weak D call TRBD1 (6 bases). CDR3 sequence reads: CASSYQDRNYGYTF. The CDR3 DNA reads as TGTGCCAGCAGTTATCAGGACAGAAACTATGGCTACACCTTC.